Each of the 27 T cell receptor beta chains below was sequenced from the same sample in a study of regulatory T cells in long-lasting Graves disease. This sample's time point: persistent/refractory GD, antithyroid drugs over 5 years with positive TRAb. Making the TCR library involved RNA that had been extracted from PBMCs. Relying on iRepertoire HTBI primers and Arm-PCR of CDR3 regions, the team built TCR beta libraries. In TCRdb, the multiplex PCR reads were re-called with MiXCR into one record per CDR3 protein. The sample includes about 460,000 distinct CDR3 sequences, approximately 23% seen only once; the top ten take around 13%. The source material was peripheral blood mononuclear cells (PBMCs), sampled when the disease was refractory, from a patient treated with antithyroid drugs. All receptors come from a female donor with Graves disease.

This clonotype came up a few times. This chain links TRBV7-9 with TRBJ1-4, with TRBD1 matching over 9 bases. The V segment lost 5 bases and the J segment 5 bases; nucleotides outside the gene matches: 12. In germline, CDR1 is SEHNR, CDR2 FQNEAQ (reference sequence). CDR3 size: 17 residues. Here the CDR3 reads CASSPQPGQGRNEKLFF. DNA of the CDR3: TGTGCCAGCAGCCCGCAGCCGGGACAGGGCAGAAATGAAAAACTGTTTTTT.

This clonotype was seen just once. This rearrangement joins TRBV7-2 to TRBJ1-5; unclear D gene. CDR3 size: 16 residues. Germline assignment: CDR1 SGHTA and CDR2 FQGNSA. Trimming cost V 2 bases and J 5 bases, with 16 bases left between them. The CDR3 DNA follows: TGTGCCAGCAGCTTACAAATAGGTGACATGTATCAGCCCCAGCATTTT. It encodes CASSLQIGDMYQPQHF.

This clonotype was picked up a small number of times. This chain uses TRBV3-1 with TRBJ1-1; no clear D gene. The germline gives CDR1 LGHDT, CDR2 YNNKEL (reference sequence). This CDR3 region has 12 residues. Trimming removed 10 bases at V and 5 bases at J, with 14 bases between. Written as DNA, the CDR3 is TGTGCCACTACATCGACGGGGACTGAAGCTTTCTTT. Protein sequence: CATTSTGTEAFF. Full variable domain (rest looked up from reference TRBV3-1 and TRBJ1-1): DTAVSQTPKYLVTQMGNDKSIKCEQNLGHDTMYWYKQDSKKFLKIMFSYNNKELIINETVPNRFSPKSPDKAHLNLHINSLELGDSAVYFCATTSTGTEAFFGQGTRLTVV.

Comments on this clonotype: The CDR3 does not end in the conserved phenylalanine or tryptophan, so this is likely a read error. The chain joins TRBV6-2 or TRBV6-3 to TRBJ2-5; 7 nucleotides agree with TRBD2. This CDR3 spans 16 amino acids. CDR1 and CDR2 (germline): MNHEY, SVGEGT. Trimming removed 6 bases from V and 0 bases from J; junction bases left unmatched: 10. The CDR3 sequence: CASSYIQRGNQETQYL. CDR3 nucleotides: TGTGCCAGCAGCTACATCCAGCGGGGCAACCAAGAGACCCAGTACCTC.

This clonotype was seen ten or more times. The V gene is TRBV2, the J gene TRBJ1-3, with 7 bases matching TRBD1. The CDR3 spans 17 residues. Losses at the gene ends were 4 bases for V and 2 bases for J; bases not matched to a gene: 11. Germline CDR1 and CDR2: SNHLY and FYNNEI. CDR3 region: CASSGTGPKGPGNTIYF. The CDR3 bases are TGTGCCAGCAGTGGGACAGGCCCTAAGGGTCCTGGAAACACCATATATTTT.

The table lists this clonotype with a few counts. V and J are TRBV19 and TRBJ2-7; 11 bases agree with TRBD1. CDR1 is LNHDA, CDR2 SQIVND, per germline (reference sequence). The junction had 11 bases not matched to a gene; V was cut back by 4 bases and J by 3 bases. The CDR3 covers 17 residues. The CDR3 nucleotides read TGTGCCAGTAGTAGAAGTCCCGGGACAGGGGGTATCTACGAGCAGTACTTC. Its translation: CASSRSPGTGGIYEQYF.

This clonotype occurred many times. The germline gene is not matched at one end of the junction; a read error may be the cause. The chain employs TRBV28 and TRBJ1-6, with no clear D. Per the germline V gene, CDR1 is MDHEN and CDR2 is SYDVKM. The CDR3 is made up of 14 amino acids. The CDR3 loop is CASSLWKRLSPLHF. Here the CDR3 DNA reads TGTGCCAGCAGTCTATGGAAGCGACTCTCACCCCTCCACTTT.

The rearrangement uses TRBV4-1 and TRBJ1-5; D is perhaps TRBD1 (5 bases). CDR1 is MGHRA and CDR2 is YSYEKL in the germline V gene. The V and J ends lost 2 bases and 0 bases respectively, with 14 bases between them. The CDR3 totals 17 residues. CDR3 loop: CASSQYERTNSNQPQHF. CDR3 nucleotide sequence: TGCGCCAGCAGCCAATATGAAAGGACAAATAGCAATCAGCCCCAGCATTTT.

This clonotype was recorded many times. The chain couples TRBV27 to TRBJ1-2; the D is unclear. The CDR3 runs 14 residues. The germline gives CDR1 MNHEY, CDR2 SMNVEV (reference sequence). The V and J ends lost 4 bases and 0 bases respectively, with 9 bases between them. CDR3 DNA: TGTGCCAGCAGTTACGGGTCAGCTAACTATGGCTACACCTTC. It is translated as CASSYGSANYGYTF.

The chain has TRBV14 and TRBJ2-7; a weak D match, TRBD1 (5 bases). This CDR3 spans 14 amino acids. Trimming left V 0 bases short and J 5 bases short, with 11 bases between. Germline V CDR1 and CDR2: SGHDN, FVKESK. The CDR3 region is CASSQETGWHEQYF. The CDR3 nucleotides read TGTGCCAGCAGCCAAGAAACAGGTTGGCACGAGCAGTACTTC.

The chain is built from TRBV7-8 and TRBJ2-5; 13 nucleotides agree with TRBD2. Germline V gene sequence: CDR1 SGHVS, CDR2 FQNEAQ. Trimming cost V 0 bases and J 7 bases; bases outside gene matches: 8. The CDR3 totals 17 residues. The CDR3: CASSLARLAGGQGTQYF. The CDR3 DNA reads TGTGCCAGCAGCTTAGCCAGACTAGCGGGGGGTCAGGGGACCCAGTACTTC.

Turning to this clonotype: The junction shows a germline mismatch at one end, possibly a read error. The chain links TRBV5-1 to TRBJ1-4; D is possibly TRBD1 (5 bases). Looked up from germline, CDR1 is SGHRS and CDR2 is YFSETQ. The CDR3 consists of 16 residues. This chain's CDR3 is CASSLASGANREKLVF. CDR3 DNA: TGCGCCAGCAGCTTGGCTAGCGGGGCTAATCGGGAAAAACTGGTTTTT.

This clonotype was recorded at least ten times. J is TRBJ1-1 and V is TRBV6-1, with 9 bases aligning to TRBD1. Trimming took 4 bases from V and 1 from J; bases not matched to a gene: 4. CDR1 is MNHNS, CDR2 SASEGT, per germline. This CDR3 is 15 amino acids long. The CDR3 region has the DNA TGTGCCAGCAGTGGGACAGGGGAAGCGAACACTGAAGCTTTCTTT. It specifies CASSGTGEANTEAFF.

This clonotype was picked up many times. J is TRBJ1-2 and V is TRBV7-2, with TRBD1 matching 10 bases. V dropped 5 bases and J dropped 4; count of bases not matched to a gene: 7. The CDR3 covers 15 residues. Germline V gene sequence: CDR1 SGHTA, CDR2 FQGNSA. The CDR3 nucleotides read TGTGCCAGCAGCACCCGGACAGGGGGAGGCTATGGCTACACCTTC. It translates to CASSTRTGGGYGYTF. Full variable domain (missing parts from reference TRBV7-2 and TRBJ1-2): GAGVSQSPSNKVTEKGKDVELRCDPISGHTALYWYRQSLGQGLEFLIYFQGNSAPDKSGLPSDRFSAERTGGSVSTLTIQRTQQEDSAVYLCASSTRTGGGYGYTFGSGTRLTVV.

Concerning this clonotype: One junction end does not reproduce the germline sequence, and a read error may be involved. The rearrangement uses TRBV7-2 and TRBJ1-1; possible D gene TRBD1, 5 bases. Germline V gene sequence: CDR1 SGHTA, CDR2 FQGNSA. The CDR3 runs 13 residues. The CDR3 nucleotides read TGCGCCAGCAGCTTGCAAGGGGTTTCTGAAGCTTTCTTT. Translated: CASSLQGVSEAFF.

This clonotype was observed many times. The V gene is TRBV28, the J gene TRBJ1-1, with 9 bases aligning to TRBD1. CDR3 length: 15 residues. Losses at the gene ends were 6 bases for V and 1 base for J; bases not matched to a gene: 6. Germline assignment: CDR1 MDHEN and CDR2 SYDVKM. In nucleotides, the CDR3 is TGTGCCAGCAGCCCAGCGGGACAGGGGAACACTGAAGCTTTCTTT. Protein: CASSPAGQGNTEAFF.

This clonotype was counted many times. It may be a read error: a sequence one base away is much more abundant. The chain has TRBV28 and TRBJ2-2; no reliable D call. The CDR3 has 14 residues. Trimming removed 6 bases from V and 0 bases from J, with 8 bases in between. Germline CDR1 MDHEN, CDR2 SYDVKM. DNA for the CDR3: TGTGCCAGCAGGCCCCTTGCGAACACCGGGGAGCTGTTTTTT. It translates to CASRPLANTGELFF.

Many counts were recorded for this clonotype. This rearrangement joins TRBV30 to TRBJ1-2; TRBD1 is a possible D gene (5 bases). The CDR3 is made up of 14 amino acids. From germline, CDR1 is GTSNPN and CDR2 SVGIG (reference sequence). CDR3 in DNA: TGTGCTTGGTGGCGGGGTAGGGGAGTCTATGGCTACACCTTC. Residues: CAWWRGRGVYGYTF.

The genes are TRBV9 and TRBJ2-5; 7 bases are shared with TRBD2. CDR3 length: 15 amino acids. CDR1 and CDR2 (germline): SGDLS, YYNGEE. The J segment lost 2 bases and the V segment lost 0 bases, leaving 4 bases of the junction unmatched. The CDR3 DNA is TGTGCCAGCAGCGTAGGAGCGGGGAGACAAGAGACCCAGTACTTC. Amino acids: CASSVGAGRQETQYF.

This clonotype showed up just a few times. The CDR3 sequence: CASSAGIYSNQPQHF. In DNA form, the CDR3 reads TGTGCCAGCAGCGCCGGGATTTATAGCAATCAGCCCCAGCATTTT. The chain has TRBV7-9 and TRBJ1-5; D gene unclear. The V end lost 5 bases, the J end lost 0 bases, and 11 bases lay between the germline ends. CDR1 SEHNR and CDR2 FQNEAQ come from the germline V gene (reference sequence). The CDR3 contains 15 residues.

The rearrangement links TRBV28 to TRBJ2-3; D is unclear. Germline V lookup: CDR1 MDHEN, CDR2 SYDVKM. Trimming cost V 4 bases and J 7 bases, with 15 bases left between them. The length of the CDR3 is 14 residues. The CDR3 DNA reads as TGTGCCAGCAGTTCCTCGCCCGGAATGAATACGCAGTATTTT. Translating it yields CASSSSPGMNTQYF.

The gene calls are TRBV20-1 and TRBJ1-1; D might be TRBD1 (6 bases). The V end lost 0 bases, the J end lost 0 bases, and 11 bases lay between the germline ends. Germline V gives CDR1 DFQATT, CDR2 SNEGSKA (reference sequence). The CDR3 sequence is 15 residues long. CDR3 sequence: CSARDPTGMNTEAFF. In DNA, the CDR3 is TGCAGTGCTAGAGATCCCACAGGGATGAACACTGAAGCTTTCTTT.

The chain couples TRBV27 to TRBJ2-7; perhaps TRBD2 as D (5 bases). The V end was cut by 2 bases, the J end by 5 bases, with 10 bases between. The length of the CDR3 is 13 residues. Germline V gene sequence: CDR1 MNHEY, CDR2 SMNVEV (reference sequence). The CDR3 DNA follows: TGTGCCAGCAGTTTAACCCTAGCCCACGAGCAGTACTTC. Encoded protein: CASSLTLAHEQYF.

In the case of this clonotype: A much larger clone is a single base away; this may be a read error. No conserved phenylalanine or tryptophan is present at the end of the CDR3, so a read error is the likely explanation. The V gene is TRBV3-1, the J gene TRBJ1-1; the D is unclear. Between the trimmed V and J ends, which lost 2 bases and 7 bases, there was a span of 11 bases. The CDR3 runs to 13 residues. In germline, CDR1 is LGHDT, CDR2 YNNKEL (reference sequence). The CDR3 coding sequence is TGTGCCAGCAGCCAACCCGGCACCCTTGAAGCTTTCCTT. This encodes CASSQPGTLEAFL.

The chain carries TRBV30 and TRBJ2-7, with TRBD1 matching 9 bases. CDR1 is GTSNPN, CDR2 SVGIG, per germline (reference sequence). The CDR3 spans 12 residues. Germline trimming cut 5 bases from V and 5 bases from J; bases unmatched to any gene: 4. The CDR3 sequence is CAWSGTGNEQYF. The CDR3, as DNA: TGTGCCTGGTCCGGGACAGGGAACGAGCAGTACTTC.

Only a few counts were recorded for this clonotype. The chain has TRBV18 and TRBJ1-1, with D unclear. The CDR3 has 13 residues. The germline V gene encodes CDR1 KGHSH and CDR2 LQKENI. The ends were cut back, 7 bases at V and 0 bases at J, with 9 bases in the middle. CDR3 DNA sequence: TGTGCCAGCTTGGAGGTCTTGAACACTGAAGCTTTCTTT. Translated, it gives CASLEVLNTEAFF.

This clonotype turned up a few times. V usage is TRBV5-1 and J usage is TRBJ2-1, with 9 bases lining up with TRBD1. Germline loops: CDR1 SGHRS, CDR2 YFSETQ. There are 13 residues in the CDR3. V lost 4 bases, J lost 6 bases, and 2 bases stayed unmatched. Here the CDR3 DNA reads TGCGCCAGCAGCCCACAGGGGGCCAATGAGCAGTTCTTC. Translation gives CASSPQGANEQFF.